Shown below are 18 T cell receptor beta chains from a single sample sequenced in a study of blood T cell repertoires in COVID-19. Clones were sequenced by immunoSEQ multiplex PCR, and TCRdb holds only the in-frame ones, with some missing. The sample shows 100,000 to 150,000 clones, 75% to 90% of them seen only once. Sequenced: PBMCs or T cells enriched from blood (not recorded which). All receptors come from a woman aged 45-59 years who had recovered from COVID-19.

The chain links TRBV11-2 to TRBJ1-1; D ambiguous. This CDR3 is 15 amino acids long. Germline V gives CDR1 SGHAT, CDR2 FQNNGV. V lost 3 bases and J lost 11, with 22 bases in between. In DNA form, the CDR3 reads TGTGCCAGCAGCTTTACCACGGGGAGGACGGTCGTCGCTTTCTTT. Translating gives CASSFTTGRTVVAFF.

This clone was observed once. This chain uses TRBV11-3 with TRBJ2-1; 12 nucleotides align to TRBD2. The V segment lost 1 base and the J segment 8 bases; nucleotides outside the gene matches: 9. The CDR3 spans 17 residues. Germline CDR1 and CDR2: SGHNT and YENEEA. The CDR3: CASSLVSSGGARDEQFF. CDR3 nucleotides: TGTGCCAGCAGCTTAGTCTCTAGCGGGGGGGCGAGGGATGAGCAGTTCTTC.

The chain employs TRBV6-4 and TRBJ2-1; 13 nucleotides align to TRBD2. Trimming took 5 bases from V and 7 from J; bases not matched to a gene: 11. Germline V gene data show CDR1 as MRHNA and CDR2 as SNTAGT. This CDR3 is 17 amino acids long. Here the CDR3 reads CASSPLSLAGGYNEQFF. CDR3 coding DNA: TGTGCCAGCAGTCCTCTATCACTAGCGGGGGGGTATAATGAGCAGTTCTTC.

CDR3: CASSPTPDSGTQYF. The CDR3 DNA reads as TGTGCCAGCAGCCCAACCCCGGACAGTGGGACCCAGTACTTC. The chain couples TRBV7-9 to TRBJ2-5; a weak D match, TRBD1 (6 bases). The germline CDR1 and CDR2 sequences are SEHNR and FQNEAQ (reference sequence). Trimming stripped 5 bases from V and 7 bases from J, with 17 bases between. The CDR3 loop spans 14 amino acids.

The rearrangement uses TRBV5-8 and TRBJ1-2; 9 positions agree with TRBD1. The CDR3 spans 16 residues. Germline lookup yields CDR1 SGHTS and CDR2 YDEGEE. Trimming took 0 bases from V and 8 from J; bases not matched to a gene: 11. The CDR3 DNA reads TGTGCCAGCAGCTTGGGCGACAGGGGGAGGTCCGGGGGCTACACCTTC. Protein sequence: CASSLGDRGRSGGYTF. Supplemented by reference TRBV5-8 and TRBJ1-2, the full variable domain reads EAGVTQSPTHLIKTRGQQATLRCSPISGHTSVYWYQQALGLGLQFLLWYDEGEERNRGNFPPRFSGRQFPNYSSELNVNALELEDSALYLCASSLGDRGRSGGYTFGSGTRLTVV.

This clone was seen only once. This sequence joins TRBV3-1 (or the pseudogene TRBV3-2) and TRBJ2-6; tentatively, D is TRBD1 (5 bases). The ends were cut back, 0 bases at V and 0 bases at J, with 9 bases in the middle. The CDR3 contains 17 residues. The germline CDR1 and CDR2 sequences are LGHDT and YNNKEL (reference sequence). CDR3 protein: CASSQDTGRSGANVLTF. The CDR3 nucleotides are TGTGCCAGCAGCCAAGACACAGGCCGCTCTGGGGCCAACGTCCTGACTTTC.

The chain has TRBV4-1 and TRBJ2-5; 10 positions match TRBD2. This CDR3 contains 18 residues. The ends lost 6 bases at V and 2 bases at J; junction bases unmatched: 15. Looked up from germline, CDR1 is MGHRA and CDR2 is YSYEKL. CDR3 DNA: TGCGCCAGCAGTCGATGGAGCGGGGGGGCTTTTGGGCAAGAGACCCAGTACTTC. Encoded protein: CASSRWSGGAFGQETQYF.

V usage is TRBV6-5 and J usage is TRBJ1-3, with TRBD1 identical over 7 bases. The length of the CDR3 is 15 residues. The ends lost 10 bases at V and 0 bases at J; junction bases unmatched: 9. The germline CDR1 and CDR2 sequences are MNHEY and SVGAGI. The CDR3 is CATGTDFSSGNTIYF. CDR3 sequence (DNA): TGTGCCACCGGGACAGATTTCAGCTCTGGAAACACCATATATTTT.

V and J are TRBV14 and TRBJ2-1; no clear D. The CDR3 totals 12 residues. Germline values: CDR1 SGHDN, CDR2 FVKESK. The ends were cut back, 3 bases at V and 7 bases at J, with 7 bases in the middle. DNA of the CDR3: TGTGCCAGCAGCCAGAGCTGGAATGAGCAGTTCTTC. Translation gives CASSQSWNEQFF.

The V gene is TRBV11-2, the J gene TRBJ2-7; 8 nucleotides align to TRBD2. V lost 6 bases to trimming and J lost 4 bases; unmatched junction nucleotides: 11. Germline CDR1 is SGHAT and CDR2 is FQNNGV. The CDR3 has 15 amino acids. The CDR3 nucleotides read TGTGCCAGCAGTACTAGCGGCACCCGGGATTACGAGCAGTACTTC. It translates to CASSTSGTRDYEQYF. Drawing the rest from reference TRBV11-2 and TRBJ2-7, the complete variable domain is EAGVAQSPRYKIIEKRQSVAFWCNPISGHATLYWYQQILGQGPKLLIQFQNNGVVDDSQLPKDRFSAERLKGVDSTLKIQPAKLEDSAVYLCASSTSGTRDYEQYFGPGTRLTVT.

J is TRBJ1-6 and V is TRBV5-1, with 7 bases identical to TRBD1. This CDR3 region has 14 residues. Germline-derived CDR1 and CDR2 are SGHRS and YFSETQ. J was trimmed by 10 bases and V by 4 bases; bases with no gene match: 8. CDR3 in amino acids: CASSTGQAPSPLHF. CDR3 nucleotides: TGCGCCAGCAGCACCGGACAGGCGCCCTCACCCCTCCACTTT.

The chain couples TRBV15 to TRBJ2-1; weak D call: TRBD1 (5 bases). The CDR3 extends over 14 amino acids. Looked up from germline, CDR1 is LNHNV and CDR2 is YYDKDF (reference sequence). V lost 4 bases and J lost 9, with 16 bases in between. Here the CDR3 reads CATSTARVVVEQFF. CDR3 DNA: TGTGCCACCAGCACCGCCAGGGTCGTCGTTGAGCAGTTCTTC. The full variable domain, its missing parts supplied by reference TRBV15 and TRBJ2-1, is DAMVIQNPRYQVTQFGKPVTLSCSQTLNHNVMYWYQQKSSQAPKLLFHYYDKDFNNEADTPDNFQSRRPNTSFCFLDIRSPGLGDTAMYLCATSTARVVVEQFFGPGTRLTVL.

Here the CDR3 DNA reads TGTGCCAGCAGCCTACCGACAGGGGGCACTGAAGCTTTCTTT. This encodes CASSLPTGGTEAFF. The chain is built from TRBV11-2 and TRBJ1-1; the match to TRBD1 covers 9 bases. V shed 5 bases, J shed 4 bases, and the junction held 5 bases outside the gene matches. This CDR3 region has 14 residues. The germline gives CDR1 SGHAT, CDR2 FQNNGV. Full variable domain (missing parts from reference TRBV11-2 and TRBJ1-1): EAGVAQSPRYKIIEKRQSVAFWCNPISGHATLYWYQQILGQGPKLLIQFQNNGVVDDSQLPKDRFSAERLKGVDSTLKIQPAKLEDSAVYLCASSLPTGGTEAFFGQGTRLTVV.

This clone was seen a single time. The V and J genes are TRBV5-1 and TRBJ2-1; 11 bases map to TRBD2. The CDR3 extends over 16 amino acids. V was pared by 4 bases and J by 5 bases, with 8 bases of the junction left unmatched. The germline V gene has CDR1 SGHRS and CDR2 YFSETQ. DNA for the CDR3: TGCGCCAGCAGCACCCTGGGACTAGCGGCGAACAATGAGCAGTTCTTC. Amino acid sequence: CASSTLGLAANNEQFF.

The V and J genes are TRBV5-1 and TRBJ2-7; the D gene is possibly TRBD2 (6 bases). Germline V gene sequence: CDR1 SGHRS, CDR2 YFSETQ. This CDR3 region has 13 residues. Trimming stripped 3 bases from V and 5 bases from J, with 12 bases between. The CDR3 region has the DNA TGCGCCAGCAGCTCGGGGGAAACACACGAGCAGTACTTC. Amino acids: CASSSGETHEQYF.

This chain uses TRBV7-2 with TRBJ2-6, with 10 bases lining up with TRBD1. CDR1 is SGHTA, CDR2 FQGNSA, per germline. Trimming took 5 bases from V and 3 from J; bases not matched to a gene: 7. The CDR3 length is 17 residues. The CDR3 here is CASSPGTGAFGANVLTF. The CDR3 DNA reads TGTGCCAGCAGCCCCGGGACAGGGGCCTTTGGGGCCAACGTCCTGACTTTC.

The gene calls are TRBV5-1 and TRBJ2-2; 10 bases line up with TRBD2. The CDR3 is 17 residues long. V lost 0 bases and J lost 2; bases outside the gene matches: 4. From germline, CDR1 is SGHRS and CDR2 YFSETQ. DNA for the CDR3: TGCGCCAGCAGCTTGGCCGGACTAGCGGAAAACACCGGGGAGCTGTTTTTT. This encodes CASSLAGLAENTGELFF.

The chain recombines TRBV5-1 with TRBJ2-1, with D unclear. CDR3 size: 16 residues. The V end lost 2 bases, the J end lost 7 bases, and 19 bases lay between the germline ends. From germline, CDR1 is SGHRS and CDR2 YFSETQ. CDR3 nucleotides: TGCGCCAGCAGCTTCGAGGAGAGCCATTCCGGGAATGAGCAGTTCTTC. Residues: CASSFEESHSGNEQFF.